Detailed here is one T cell receptor beta chain. The protocol was immunoSEQ multiplex PCR, while the TCRdb copy is restricted to in-frame clones and leaves out a portion. The repertoire has about 70,000 clones, 80% to 95% of them found once; the top ten carry around 4.5%. This record belongs to a study of technical replicates of blood from a few donors. The CDR3 consists of 18 residues. V was trimmed by 2 bases and J by 0 bases, leaving 17 bases between them. CDR1 GTSNPN and CDR2 SVGIG come from the germline V gene (reference sequence). The clonotype was recovered from a human donor in good health. Some clones in this sample may be carry-over from other donors' samples. Material: PBMCs. The J gene is TRBJ2-6, the V gene TRBV30; D may be TRBD1 (5 bases). The CDR3 region has the DNA TGTGCCTGGAGTCAGGGTTTCGGATTGTTCTCTGGGGCCAACGTCCTGACTTTC. It is translated as CAWSQGFGLFSGANVLTF.